Listed here is a single T cell receptor (beta chain). What it binds is unknown. The data were obtained in a study of T cells expressing NK-cell markers. Study-wide context: Cells sorted as CD3+CD56+NKG2C+, CD3+CD56+NKG2C- and CD3+CD56-NKG2C+ T cells supplied the TCR beta repertoires. Seven sequenced donors out of eight were HCMV-seropositive, one seronegative. Study observations and caveats: Also leading the CD3+CD56-NKG2C+ fraction in a handful of donors were these clonotypes. In roughly six donors, dominant CD3+CD56+NKG2C+ clonotypes ranked among the top 10 CD8+ clonotypes.

Reprocessing the 5' RACE reads, TCRdb reports a single entry for every CDR3 protein and omits DNA. The sample table includes about 260,000 distinct CDR3 sequences. Looked up from germline, CDR1 is SGDLS and CDR2 is YYNGEE. This CDR3 is built from 15 residues. Sequencing input: blood T cells: a sorted CD56 or NKG2C T cell subset, CD4+ or CD8+ T cells, or bulk PBMC T cells (not recorded which). The rearrangement uses TRBV9 and TRBJ2-1; TCRdb calls TRBD2, which cannot be checked without DNA. This sequence was found in a man aged 18 to 29 in good health. The CDR3 spells CASSVGLAGNNEQFF.